This T cell receptor (beta chain) was found in a study of shared clonotypes between healthy human individuals. Study-level results: At large depth, rarefaction still showed sorted-subset sequencing to be incomplete.

Naive CD8 cells lacked CD45RO, underwent positive selection for CCR7 and left out terminally differentiated effector memory CD45RA+ cells. CDR3 size: 14 residues. The germline V gene encodes CDR1 SGHNT and CDR2 YYREEE (reference sequence). V gave up 4 bases and J gave up 2 bases, with 12 bases separating them. This clone appeared a single time. The antigen is unknown. Using immunoSEQ multiplex PCR, the repertoire was profiled, and TCRdb retains in-frame clones only, with some absent. This sample has about 580,000 clones, with 98% found just once. Sequencing was done on a sample of naive CD8+ T cells sorted from blood. This TCR was recovered from a man between 25 and 39 years old in good health. This chain joins TRBV5-4 and TRBJ1-1; unclear D gene. This CDR3 reads CASSPIELNTEAFF. The CDR3 coding sequence is TGTGCCAGCAGCCCAATCGAGCTTAACACTGAAGCTTTCTTT.